This section outlines one T cell receptor beta chain sequence together with its context. Antigen: not known. The record originates from a study of T cell responses to AZD1222 COVID-19 vaccine. Study in general: Second-dose recipients at about 4 or about 12 weeks were treated as one pooled group. Study-level points and caveats: The study identified only six AZD1222 recipients as seropositive at baseline. Most donors were white British, females outnumbered males, and clonal diversity was possibly underestimated.

TCRdb keeps only in-frame clones here, not all; method: immunoSEQ multiplex PCR. The sample includes around 120,000 clones, less than 95% of them seen just once. V was pared by 5 bases and J by 2 bases, with 3 bases of the junction left unmatched. From germline, CDR1 is LGHDT and CDR2 YNNKEL (reference sequence). The CDR3 is made up of 15 amino acids. The sample here was peripheral blood, taken on day 0 of AZD1222 vaccination. The chain uses TRBV3-1 (or the pseudogene TRBV3-2) and TRBJ2-1, with TRBD2 matching 10 bases. This clonotype was obtained from an adult in good health. Here the CDR3 reads CASSSSGRAYNEQFF. The CDR3 DNA follows: TGTGCCAGCAGCTCGAGCGGGAGGGCCTACAATGAGCAGTTCTTC.